The T cell receptor (beta chain) described here comes from a study of CD8+ T cells in alopecia areata (dated by TCRdb to the late 2010s). Turning to the overall study: The treated patients took part in an open-label pilot trial in which moderate-to-severe alopecia areata was treated with oral tofacitinib at 5 to 10 mg twice daily. Disease severity in treated patients was measured with the SALT score, which quantifies the percentage of affected scalp surface area. To study T cell clonal expansion in alopecia areata, the researchers applied high-throughput TCRbeta sequencing to both the C3H/HeJ mouse model and human patients. Scalp clonality was compared across normal scalp (n=4), patchy alopecia areata scalp (n=8), and alopecia totalis/universalis scalp (n=8). TCRbeta CDR3 regions were amplified by immunoSEQ multiplex PCR with 35 Vbeta forward and 13 Jbeta reverse primers. Tofacitinib-treated patients had biopsies at baseline and at 4 and 24 weeks of treatment, with a later scalp biopsy in several patients. In humans, TCRbeta sequencing was performed on scalp tissue and on sorted CD4+ and CD8+ peripheral blood T cells from healthy controls and from patients with patchy or totalis/universalis alopecia areata. Patients stayed on tofacitinib for 6 to 18 months and then had 6 months of follow-up off drug so that delayed response and recurrence could be assessed. The RNA source kit depended on sample type: the PAXgene miRNA kit for fixed scalp, the miRNeasy kit for PBMCs, and the RNeasy kit for mouse skin. What the research found in general, with its limitations: Tofacitinib significantly lowered scalp clonality and the number of expanded CD8+ clones among the top 100 scalp clones. During tofacitinib treatment, many expanded lesional clones stuck around in both scalp and blood, and this persistence may partly explain why relapse happens after treatment is stopped. Because the treated cohort was small and included a single nonresponder, larger studies are needed to assess links between baseline CD8+ expansion and response. TCR sequences shared between patients were less clear than in mice, possibly partly because of HLA diversity in the patient population. Unlike mouse skin, where gammadelta T cells dominate, normal human skin contains resident alphabeta T cells that get sequenced too, which complicates analysis of the scalp TCR repertoire. Higher clonality and more expanded CD8+ clones were observed in lesional scalp than in normal scalp, particularly in alopecia totalis/universalis, a finding suggestive of antigenic drive.

Taken with the paper, the label for treatment or condition translates to: oral pan-JAK inhibitor, 5-10 mg twice daily. Lesional scalp punch biopsies and peripheral blood were collected from alopecia areata patients. PBMCs were isolated by density centrifugation and stained for CD3, CD4 and CD8, and CD4+ and CD8+ T cells were sorted on a FACSAria. The library was built by means of the immunoSEQ multiplex PCR assay. RNA was extracted from all samples and reverse transcribed into cDNA as template for TCR sequencing. First-strand cDNA was synthesized using SuperScript III with a 2:1 mix of oligo-dT and random hexamers. A synthetic immune receptor repertoire was used to assess amplification bias, and residual bias was removed computationally. Per the authors' processing: Raw reads were preprocessed for error removal, and CDR3 was defined according to IMGT conventions as running from the conserved cysteine to phenylalanine. Clonality was computed as 1 minus the Shannon entropy, with the entropy normalized by log2 of the number of productive unique TCRs. Whether scalp clones were CD4 or CD8 was inferred by matching scalp TCRbeta sequences against CD4 and CD8 repertoires sorted from blood. Held by TCRdb, this immuneACCESS table contains in-frame sequences only and omits some clones. Under half of the omission traces to an unresolved V gene where checked; the cause of the rest is unknown. From that table come the V and J calls and clone size; the DNA was used to work out D and trimming. The sample records roughly 92,000 clones, 70% to 80% of which are singletons. Of the sample, around 15% falls within the top ten clones.

A word on this clone: Its antigen is not yet known. No base quality values were provided; no much bigger clone lies one nucleotide off.

CDR1 and CDR2, looked up from the germline V gene, are SGHAT and FQNNGV. CDR3 length: 15 amino acids, cysteine to phenylalanine. The CDR3 DNA has 45 bases and is translated from base 1. V lost 5 bases and J lost 5 bases; the stretch between them is 19 bases long. This sample comprised CD8+ T cells sorted from blood, obtained around week 44, from a patient treated with tofacitinib. This clonotype originated in a human donor with alopecia areata. The chain was built from TRBV11-2 and TRBJ2-7; tentative D gene TRBD1, with 6 bases matching. The CDR3 protein: CASSPQTTGWDEQYF. In nucleotide form, the sequence is TGTGCCAGCAGCCCGCAGACGACAGGTTGGGACGAGCAGTACTTC.